Sequencing of this T cell receptor (beta chain) was carried out in a study of identical twins. Study findings and constraints: Cord blood beta clonotypes present at high abundance carried fewer insertions; no such pattern appeared in memory repertoires.

Looked up from germline, CDR1 is SGHTA and CDR2 is FQGTGA. This CDR3 has 14 residues. Trimming took 4 bases from V and 3 from J, leaving 10 bases between them. Addition of a universal primer site occurred through template switching, and cDNA carried unique molecular identifiers. TCRdb re-called the 5' RACE reads with MiXCR, one entry per CDR3 protein. The profile covers roughly 710,000 distinct CDR3 sequences, with roughly 6.2% appearing a single time and 1.5% to 2% taken by the ten largest. This clonotype has only a few counts. Its antigen is as yet unknown. The sample taken for sequencing was naive T cells sorted from blood. This clonotype originated in a man aged 18 to 30 in good health. V usage is TRBV7-3 and J usage is TRBJ2-1, with D hard to call. The CDR3 nucleotides read TGTGCCAGCAGCTCCCAACTAAACTACAATGAGCAGTTCTTC. Its translation is CASSSQLNYNEQFF.